Below are 19 T cell receptor beta chains sequenced from a single sample in a study of cytomegalovirus exposure and HLA in healthy donors. A multiplex PCR was run with 60 Vbeta primers and 13 Jbeta primers. TCRdb's copy holds only in-frame clones and misses some; the assay was immunoSEQ multiplex PCR. The data contain 130,000 to 150,000 clones, 76% of them singletons. The sequenced sample was PBMCs. The receptors originated from a woman aged 40-49 years in good health and CMV-seronegative.

This chain joins TRBV7-9 and TRBJ2-5; TRBD1 agrees at 8 bases. Near its end, the DNA agrees better with TRBJ2-7, so the J call may be wrong. This CDR3 comprises 14 residues. Per germline, CDR1 SEHNR and CDR2 FQNEAQ (reference sequence). The CDR3 is CASSSDRGTAEQYF. CDR3 sequence (DNA): TGTGCCAGCAGCTCCGACAGGGGAACAGCCGAGCAGTACTTC.

This chain links TRBV28 with TRBJ1-6; D not resolved. The length of the CDR3 is 15 residues. Trimming took off 5 bases at V and 0 bases at J, with 8 bases between the two ends. Germline V gives CDR1 MDHEN, CDR2 SYDVKM. CDR3 DNA sequence: TGTGCCAGCAGTCCAATCGGCTCCTATAATTCACCCCTCCACTTT. Translated: CASSPIGSYNSPLHF.

The chain couples TRBV19 to TRBJ1-2; tentative D call: TRBD1 (5 bases). Germline V gene sequence: CDR1 LNHDA, CDR2 SQIVND (reference sequence). Between the trimmed V and J ends, which lost 9 bases and 5 bases, there was a span of 10 bases. This CDR3 has 11 amino acids. The CDR3 DNA reads as TGTGCCAGCCAGGGCGATTATGGCTACACCTTC. This gives the protein CASQGDYGYTF.

The rearrangement joins TRBV29-1 to TRBJ2-1, with TRBD2 matching over 11 bases. The germline CDR1 and CDR2 sequences are SQVTM and ANQGSEA. J gave up 5 bases and V 7 bases, and 7 bases lay outside the gene matches. The CDR3 has 14 amino acids. The CDR3 DNA reads TGCAGCGGGGCCGGGACTAGCGGCAACAATGAGCAGTTCTTC. Protein product: CSGAGTSGNNEQFF.

The chain uses TRBV6-5 and TRBJ1-3; 7 nucleotides align to TRBD1. Germline assignment: CDR1 MNHEY and CDR2 SVGAGI. The CDR3 extends over 14 amino acids. Losses at the gene ends were 6 bases for V and 4 bases for J; bases not matched to a gene: 6. CDR3 protein: CASRRGRGGNTIYF. CDR3 DNA sequence: TGTGCCAGCAGGAGGGGGCGCGGCGGAAACACCATATATTTT.

This chain connects TRBV30 to TRBJ2-6; D gene ambiguous. V dropped 5 bases and J dropped 4 bases, with 3 bases sitting between them. Germline V gives CDR1 GTSNPN, CDR2 SVGIG (reference sequence). CDR3 length equals 11 residues. This CDR3 reads CAWGGANVLTF. CDR3 in DNA: TGTGCCTGGGGCGGGGCCAACGTCCTGACTTTC. Looking up the rest from reference TRBV30 and TRBJ2-6 gives the full variable domain: SQTIHQWPATLVQPVGSPLSLECTVEGTSNPNLYWYRQAAGRGLQLLFYSVGIGQISSEVPQNLSASRPQDRQFILSSKKLLLSDSGFYLCAWGGANVLTFGAGSRLTVL.

The V call is TRBV18, the J call TRBJ2-3; TRBD2 aligns across 9 bases. In germline, CDR1 is KGHSH, CDR2 LQKENI. This CDR3 contains 16 residues. V trimming: 0 bases; J trimming: 2 bases; junction bases outside the gene matches: 3. CDR3 in amino acids: CASSPPGLAYTDTQYF. CDR3 nucleotides: TGTGCCAGCTCACCACCGGGACTAGCCTACACAGATACGCAGTATTTT. The variable domain in full, completed from reference TRBV18 and TRBJ2-3, reads NAGVMQNPRHLVRRRGQEARLRCSPMKGHSHVYWYRQLPEEGLKFMVYLQKENIIDESGMPKERFSAEFPKEGPSILRIQQVVRGDSAAYFCASSPPGLAYTDTQYFGPGTRLTVL.

This clone is a singleton in its sample. The rearrangement links TRBV28 to TRBJ1-1, with D possibly matching TRBD1 (6 bases). Germline V CDR1 and CDR2: MDHEN, SYDVKM. This CDR3 is 12 amino acids long. Trimming took off 6 bases at V and 8 bases at J, with 13 bases between the two ends. The CDR3 protein is CASSLQGTEAFF. The CDR3 DNA reads as TGTGCCAGCAGCCTACAGGGTACAGAAGCTTTCTTT.

The chain recombines TRBV7-2 with TRBJ2-3; no clear D. The ends were cut back, 5 bases at V and 4 bases at J, with 4 bases in the middle. CDR3 length: 11 residues. Germline CDR1 is SGHTA and CDR2 is FQGNSA. For the CDR3, the DNA is TGTGCCAGCAGCCGGGCAGATACGCAGTATTTT. It is translated as CASSRADTQYF.

The J gene is TRBJ1-1, the V gene TRBV4-1; 9 bases fit TRBD1. The trim removed 5 bases at V and 6 bases at J, leaving 13 bases unmatched. This CDR3 contains 16 residues. Germline lookup yields CDR1 MGHRA and CDR2 YSYEKL. The CDR3 DNA reads as TGCGCCAGCAGCGCGGGACAGGGCCCGAGGTCCGCTGAAGCTTTCTTT. Translated, it gives CASSAGQGPRSAEAFF.

This clone is a singleton in its sample. The rearrangement links TRBV5-1 to TRBJ2-5, with 15 bases identical to TRBD2. The J segment lost 1 base and the V segment lost 0 bases, leaving 4 bases of the junction unmatched. Germline CDR1 reads SGHRS; CDR2 reads YFSETQ. This CDR3 contains 18 residues. CDR3 protein: CASSLAGLAGGGQETQYF. The CDR3 nucleotides read TGCGCCAGCAGCTTGGCCGGACTAGCGGGAGGGGGCCAAGAGACCCAGTACTTC.

The chain is built from TRBV30 and TRBJ1-5; 11 nucleotides line up with TRBD1. Trimming removed 1 base from V and 7 bases from J; junction bases left unmatched: 3. This CDR3 region has 14 residues. Germline V gives CDR1 GTSNPN, CDR2 SVGIG (reference sequence). The CDR3 spells CAWSGGTGGQPQHF. Written as DNA, the CDR3 is TGTGCCTGGAGTGGGGGGACAGGGGGGCAGCCCCAGCATTTT. The full variable domain, completed using reference TRBV30 and TRBJ1-5, is SQTIHQWPATLVQPVGSPLSLECTVEGTSNPNLYWYRQAAGRGLQLLFYSVGIGQISSEVPQNLSASRPQDRQFILSSKKLLLSDSGFYLCAWSGGTGGQPQHFGDGTRLSIL.

The chain links TRBV5-1 to TRBJ2-2, with D possibly being TRBD1 (6 bases). The CDR3 is made up of 18 amino acids. V lost 0 bases and J 1 base, leaving 16 bases between the germline ends. CDR1 SGHRS and CDR2 YFSETQ come from the germline V gene. The chain's CDR3 is CASSLDFSGHRNTGELFF. CDR3 nucleotide sequence: TGCGCCAGCAGCTTGGACTTCTCGGGACATAGGAACACCGGGGAGCTGTTTTTT.

The chain couples TRBV18 to TRBJ2-5; no definite D call. Germline CDR1 and CDR2: KGHSH and LQKENI. The V end was cut by 3 bases, the J end by 5 bases, with 13 bases between. The CDR3 loop spans 14 amino acids. CDR3 in amino acids: CASSPTAARETQYF. Here the CDR3 DNA reads TGTGCCAGCTCACCTACCGCGGCAAGGGAGACCCAGTACTTC. The whole variable domain, filled in from reference TRBV18 and TRBJ2-5, reads NAGVMQNPRHLVRRRGQEARLRCSPMKGHSHVYWYRQLPEEGLKFMVYLQKENIIDESGMPKERFSAEFPKEGPSILRIQQVVRGDSAAYFCASSPTAARETQYFGPGTRLLVL.

J is TRBJ2-1 and V is TRBV5-6; tentatively, D is TRBD1 (6 bases). The V and J ends lost 2 bases and 9 bases respectively, with 12 bases between them. The CDR3 totals 13 residues. The germline gives CDR1 SGHDT, CDR2 YYEEEE. CDR3 sequence (DNA): TGTGCCAGCAGCTTATCCCGAGGGGGTGAGCAGTTCTTC. As protein: CASSLSRGGEQFF.

This clone was seen a handful of times. This rearrangement joins TRBV4-1 to TRBJ2-7; 7 nucleotides agree with TRBD2. With V trimmed by 4 bases and J by 0 bases, 9 bases remained unmatched. Germline-derived CDR1 and CDR2 are MGHRA and YSYEKL. CDR3 length equals 16 residues. CDR3 protein: CASSPSLAEGSYEQYF. Here the CDR3 DNA reads TGCGCCAGCAGCCCGAGCCTAGCGGAGGGCTCCTACGAGCAGTACTTC.

The chain employs TRBV2 and TRBJ2-3; weak D call: TRBD1 (5 bases). Looked up from germline, CDR1 is SNHLY and CDR2 is FYNNEI. The V end was cut by 6 bases, the J end by 0 bases, with 10 bases between. The CDR3 runs 14 residues. The DNA of the CDR3 is TGTGCCAGCAGGACAGCCCTCAGCACAGATACGCAGTATTTT. Encoded protein: CASRTALSTDTQYF.

This clone turned up a few times. This chain uses TRBV6-5 with TRBJ1-1; D is possibly TRBD1 (6 bases). Germline loops: CDR1 MNHEY, CDR2 SVGAGI. V shed 5 bases and J shed 10 bases, with 11 bases lying between them. This CDR3 comprises 11 residues. In DNA, the CDR3 is TGTGCCAGCAGTACGACAGGTTCAGCTTTCTTT. Protein: CASSTTGSAFF.

The V gene is TRBV19, the J gene TRBJ2-1; 7 positions match TRBD2. J lost 5 bases, V lost 1 base, and 5 bases had no gene match. Per the germline V gene, CDR1 is LNHDA and CDR2 is SQIVND (reference sequence). This CDR3 is 15 amino acids long. CDR3 DNA: TGTGCCAGTAGTATAGTCTCCGGGAGGCACAATGAGCAGTTCTTC. This sequence encodes CASSIVSGRHNEQFF.